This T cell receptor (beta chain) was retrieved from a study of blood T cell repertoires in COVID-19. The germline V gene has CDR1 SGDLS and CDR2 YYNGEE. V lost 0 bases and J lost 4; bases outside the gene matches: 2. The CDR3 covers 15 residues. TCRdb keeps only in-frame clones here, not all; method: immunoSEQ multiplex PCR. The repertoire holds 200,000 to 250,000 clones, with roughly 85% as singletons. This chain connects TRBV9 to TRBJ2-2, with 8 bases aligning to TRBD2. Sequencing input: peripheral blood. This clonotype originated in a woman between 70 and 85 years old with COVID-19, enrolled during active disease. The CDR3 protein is CASSVAGGPTGELFF. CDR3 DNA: TGTGCCAGCAGCGTAGCGGGGGGGCCCACCGGGGAGCTGTTTTTT.